Below, 11 T cell receptor beta chains from the same sample are listed, as sequenced in a study of T cell responses to AZD1222 COVID-19 vaccine. Method: immunoSEQ multiplex PCR; TCRdb's copy keeps in-frame clones and lacks some. This table holds some 280,000 clones, roughly 93% found once. Here the sequenced sample was peripheral blood, taken 28 days after the second AZD1222 dose. These receptors all stem from an adult who received the AZD1222 COVID-19 vaccine.

This sequence joins TRBV3-1 (or the pseudogene TRBV3-2) and TRBJ2-1, with D perhaps being TRBD1 or TRBD2 (6 bases each). This CDR3 region has 15 residues. Per germline, CDR1 LGHDT and CDR2 YNNKEL (reference sequence). Trimming removed 10 bases at V and 2 bases at J, with 18 bases between. The DNA of the CDR3 is TGTGCCACACTGAGGGGGGCAAGGCCCTACAATGAGCAGTTCTTC. Translating gives CATLRGARPYNEQFF.

This chain joins TRBV10-3 and TRBJ2-7; D is perhaps TRBD1 (6 bases). Per the germline V gene, CDR1 is ENHRY and CDR2 is SYGVKD. The CDR3 consists of 14 residues. V gave up 4 bases and J gave up 1 base, with 11 bases separating them. The DNA of the CDR3 is TGTGCCATCAGTGGTGGCAGGGGTTCCTACGAGCAGTACTTC. Translation: CAISGGRGSYEQYF.

The rearrangement uses TRBV23-1 and TRBJ1-1, with D possibly being TRBD1 (5 bases). TRBV23-1 is marked as an open reading frame, function uncertain. Trimming shortened V by 0 bases and J by 10 bases, and 12 bases separated the two germline ends. CDR3 length: 13 residues. The CDR3 spells CASSQSKGLRAFF. The CDR3 bases are TGCGCCAGCAGTCAATCGAAGGGGCTACGAGCTTTCTTT.

The rearrangement uses TRBV29-1 and TRBJ1-2; no definite D call. Trimming took 4 bases from V and 6 from J, leaving 6 bases between them. Germline V gene sequence: CDR1 SQVTM, CDR2 ANQGSEA. The CDR3 loop spans 10 amino acids. CDR3 residues: CSVGPDGYTF. The DNA of the CDR3 is TGCAGCGTTGGTCCAGATGGCTACACCTTC.

This clone was detected only once. The V call is TRBV28, the J call TRBJ1-3; 7 bases match TRBD1. Per germline, CDR1 MDHEN and CDR2 SYDVKM. V gave up 5 bases and J gave up 0 bases; unmatched junction bases: 7. There are 16 residues in the CDR3. The DNA of the CDR3 is TGTGCCAGCAGTCCTCCGGGACAGCGCTCTGGAAACACCATATATTTT. Its translation is CASSPPGQRSGNTIYF. Supplemented by reference TRBV28 and TRBJ1-3, the full variable domain reads DVKVTQSSRYLVKRTGEKVFLECVQDMDHENMFWYRQDPGLGLRLIYFSYDVKMKEKGDIPEGYSVSREKKERFSLILESASTNQTSMYLCASSPPGQRSGNTIYFGEGSWLTVV.

The sample holds a few counts of this clone. The J gene is TRBJ1-2, the V gene TRBV2; D may be TRBD1 (6 bases). Germline-derived CDR1 and CDR2 are SNHLY and FYNNEI. V was pared by 6 bases and J by 0 bases, with 11 bases between. The CDR3 is 14 amino acids. CDR3 sequence (DNA): TGTGCCAGCAGAGGACAGATTTCTAACTATGGCTACACCTTC. Translated, it gives CASRGQISNYGYTF.

The chain carries TRBV4-3 and TRBJ2-5; possibly TRBD1 for D (7 bases). The CDR3 length is 14 residues. Germline lookup yields CDR1 LGHNA and CDR2 YSLEER. The germline V and J ends were trimmed by 6 bases and 2 bases, with 13 bases remaining between them. CDR3 loop: CASSRRGTQETQYF. In DNA, the CDR3 is TGCGCCAGCAGTCGCAGGGGGACTCAAGAGACCCAGTACTTC.

The chain employs TRBV28 and TRBJ1-1; TRBD1 matches at 7 bases. Germline CDR1 MDHEN, CDR2 SYDVKM. This CDR3 comprises 14 residues. Trimming at V came to 5 bases and at J to 4 bases, leaving 7 bases not matched to a gene. This CDR3 reads CASSPDRAATEAFF. As DNA, the CDR3 is TGTGCCAGCAGTCCCGACAGGGCGGCCACTGAAGCTTTCTTT.

V and J are TRBV6-2 or TRBV6-3 and TRBJ2-3, with 8 positions matching TRBD2. There are 16 residues in the CDR3. Trimming at V came to 4 bases and at J to 6 bases, leaving 12 bases not matched to a gene. The germline V gene encodes CDR1 MNHEY and CDR2 SVGEGT. The CDR3 reads CASSSAGGGAVDTQYF. CDR3 nucleotides: TGTGCCAGCAGTTCTGCGGGAGGAGGGGCAGTTGATACGCAGTATTTT.

The rearrangement joins TRBV3-1 (or the pseudogene TRBV3-2) to TRBJ1-6, with TRBD1 matching over 7 bases. CDR3 length: 16 amino acids. Germline-derived CDR1 and CDR2 are LGHDT and YNNKEL (reference sequence). Unmatched junction bases numbered 8, after V lost 2 bases and J lost 7 bases. As DNA, the CDR3 is TGTGCCAGCAGCCAACAGACAGGGATCAGAAATTCACCCCTCCACTTT. Translated: CASSQQTGIRNSPLHF.

This chain connects TRBV28 to TRBJ1-4, with a possible D match to TRBD1 (5 bases). Germline-derived CDR1 and CDR2 are MDHEN and SYDVKM. Trimming took 5 bases from V and 8 from J, leaving 15 bases between them. The CDR3 totals 14 residues. This CDR3 is CASSGVGELEKLFF. DNA for the CDR3: TGTGCCAGCAGTGGGGTGGGGGAGCTGGAAAAACTGTTTTTT.